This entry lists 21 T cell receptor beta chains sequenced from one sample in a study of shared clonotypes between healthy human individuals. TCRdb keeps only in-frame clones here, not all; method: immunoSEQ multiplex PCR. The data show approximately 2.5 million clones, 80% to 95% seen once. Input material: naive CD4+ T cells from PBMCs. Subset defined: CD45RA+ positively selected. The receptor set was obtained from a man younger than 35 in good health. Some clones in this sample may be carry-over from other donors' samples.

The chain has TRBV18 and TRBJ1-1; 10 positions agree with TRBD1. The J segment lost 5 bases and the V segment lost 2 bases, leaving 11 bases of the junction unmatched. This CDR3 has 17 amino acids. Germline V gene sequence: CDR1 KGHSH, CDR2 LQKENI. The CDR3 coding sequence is TGTGCCAGCTCACCAGCGACAGGGGGCACTAAAGGTACTGAAGCTTTCTTT. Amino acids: CASSPATGGTKGTEAFF.

DNA of the CDR3: TGCGCCAGCAGCCCCACCGGGACTCTAACAGATACGCAGTATTTT. It yields the protein CASSPTGTLTDTQYF. The chain carries TRBV5-1 and TRBJ2-3; perhaps TRBD2 as D (6 bases). Trimming stripped 4 bases from V and 3 bases from J, with 15 bases between. The germline V gene encodes CDR1 SGHRS and CDR2 YFSETQ. The CDR3 is 15 amino acids.

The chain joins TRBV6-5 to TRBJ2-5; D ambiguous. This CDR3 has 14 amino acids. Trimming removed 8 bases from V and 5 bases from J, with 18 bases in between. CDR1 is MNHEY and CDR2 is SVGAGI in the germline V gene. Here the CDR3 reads CASGPSGLGETQYF. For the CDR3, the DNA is TGTGCCAGCGGGCCCTCGGGTCTGGGGGAGACCCAGTACTTC.

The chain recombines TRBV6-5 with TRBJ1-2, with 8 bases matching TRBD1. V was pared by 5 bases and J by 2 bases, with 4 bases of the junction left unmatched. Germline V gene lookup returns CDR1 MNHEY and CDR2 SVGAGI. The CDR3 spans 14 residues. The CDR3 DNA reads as TGTGCCAGCAGTAGACAGGGGAGAAACTATGGCTACACCTTC. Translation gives CASSRQGRNYGYTF.

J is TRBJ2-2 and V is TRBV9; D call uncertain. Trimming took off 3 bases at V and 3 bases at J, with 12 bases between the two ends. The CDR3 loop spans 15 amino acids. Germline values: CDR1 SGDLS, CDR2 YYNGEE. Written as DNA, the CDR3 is TGTGCCAGCAGCGCCTACTTAGCTGACACCGGGGAGCTGTTTTTT. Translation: CASSAYLADTGELFF.

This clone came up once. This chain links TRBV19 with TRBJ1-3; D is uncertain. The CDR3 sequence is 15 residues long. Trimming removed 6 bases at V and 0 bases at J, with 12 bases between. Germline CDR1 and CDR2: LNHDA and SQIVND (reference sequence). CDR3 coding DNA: TGTGCCAGTAGCATAATCCTCCACTCTGGAAACACCATATATTTT. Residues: CASSIILHSGNTIYF.

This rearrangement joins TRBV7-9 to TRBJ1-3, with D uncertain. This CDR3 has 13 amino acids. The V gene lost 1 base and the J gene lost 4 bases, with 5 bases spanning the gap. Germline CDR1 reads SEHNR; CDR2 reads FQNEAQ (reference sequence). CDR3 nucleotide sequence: TGTGCCAGCAGCTTAGTAGCGGGAAACACCATATATTTT. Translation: CASSLVAGNTIYF. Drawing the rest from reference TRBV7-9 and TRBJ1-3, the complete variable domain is DTGVSQNPRHKITKRGQNVTFRCDPISEHNRLYWYRQTLGQGPEFLTYFQNEAQLEKSRLLSDRFSAERPKGSFSTLEIQRTEQGDSAMYLCASSLVAGNTIYFGEGSWLTVV.

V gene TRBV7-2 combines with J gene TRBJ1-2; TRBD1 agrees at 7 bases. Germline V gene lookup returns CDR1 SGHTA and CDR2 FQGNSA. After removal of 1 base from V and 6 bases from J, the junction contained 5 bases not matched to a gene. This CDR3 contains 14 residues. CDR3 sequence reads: CASSLVQGVDGYTF. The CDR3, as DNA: TGTGCCAGCAGCTTAGTTCAGGGGGTGGATGGCTACACCTTC.

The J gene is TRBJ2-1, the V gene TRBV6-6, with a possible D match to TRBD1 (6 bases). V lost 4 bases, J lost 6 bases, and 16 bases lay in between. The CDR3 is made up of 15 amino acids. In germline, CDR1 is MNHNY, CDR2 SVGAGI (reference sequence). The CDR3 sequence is CASSSRGQPTNEQFF. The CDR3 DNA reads TGTGCCAGCAGTTCCAGGGGTCAACCTACCAATGAGCAGTTCTTC.

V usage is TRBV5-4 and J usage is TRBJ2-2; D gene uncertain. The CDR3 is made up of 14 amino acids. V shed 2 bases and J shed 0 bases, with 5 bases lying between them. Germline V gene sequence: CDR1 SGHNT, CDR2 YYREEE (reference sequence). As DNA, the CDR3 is TGTGCCAGCAGCTTCTTGCCGAACACCGGGGAGCTGTTTTTT. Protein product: CASSFLPNTGELFF.

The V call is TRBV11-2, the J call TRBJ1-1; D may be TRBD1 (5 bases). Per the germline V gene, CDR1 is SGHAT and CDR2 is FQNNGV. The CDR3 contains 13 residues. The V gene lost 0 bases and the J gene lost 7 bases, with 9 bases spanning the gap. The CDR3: CASSLDRESEAFF. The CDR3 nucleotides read TGTGCCAGCAGCTTAGACAGGGAAAGTGAAGCTTTCTTT.

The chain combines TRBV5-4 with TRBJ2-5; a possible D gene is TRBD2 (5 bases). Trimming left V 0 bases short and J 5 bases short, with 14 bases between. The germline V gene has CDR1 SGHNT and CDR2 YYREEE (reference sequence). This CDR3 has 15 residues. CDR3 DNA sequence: TGTGCCAGCAGCTTGGATCCCGGGATAGACGAGACCCAGTACTTC. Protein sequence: CASSLDPGIDETQYF.

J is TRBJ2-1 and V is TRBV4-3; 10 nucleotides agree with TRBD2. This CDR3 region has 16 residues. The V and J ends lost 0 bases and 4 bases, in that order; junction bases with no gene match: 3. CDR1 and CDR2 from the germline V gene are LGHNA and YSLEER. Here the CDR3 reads CASSQDGTSEYNEQFF. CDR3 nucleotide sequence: TGCGCCAGCAGCCAAGATGGGACTAGCGAGTACAATGAGCAGTTCTTC.

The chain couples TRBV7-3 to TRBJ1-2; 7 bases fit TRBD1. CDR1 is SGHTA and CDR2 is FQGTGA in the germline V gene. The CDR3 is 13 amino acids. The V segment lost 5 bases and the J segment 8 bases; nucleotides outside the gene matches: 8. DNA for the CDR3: TGTGCCAGCAGCCAAGCCCCGGGACAGGGCTACACCTTC. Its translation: CASSQAPGQGYTF.

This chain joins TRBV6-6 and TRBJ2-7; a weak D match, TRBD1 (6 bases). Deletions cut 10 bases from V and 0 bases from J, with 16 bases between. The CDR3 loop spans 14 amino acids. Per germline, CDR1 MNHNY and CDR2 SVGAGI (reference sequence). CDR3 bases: TGTGCCACCAAACGACAGGACAGCTCCTACGAGCAGTACTTC. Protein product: CATKRQDSSYEQYF.

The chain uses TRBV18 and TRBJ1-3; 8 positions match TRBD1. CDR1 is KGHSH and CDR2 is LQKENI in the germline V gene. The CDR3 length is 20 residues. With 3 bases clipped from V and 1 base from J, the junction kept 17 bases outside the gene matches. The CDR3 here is CASSPNAAGGPRGSGNTIYF. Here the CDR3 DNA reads TGTGCCAGCTCACCTAACGCGGCAGGGGGCCCAAGGGGTTCTGGAAACACCATATATTTT.

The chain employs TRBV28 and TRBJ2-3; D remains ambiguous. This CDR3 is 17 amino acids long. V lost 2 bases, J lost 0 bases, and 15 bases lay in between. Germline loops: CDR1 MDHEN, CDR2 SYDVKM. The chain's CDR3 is CASSLPRRSSSTDTQYF. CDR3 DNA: TGTGCCAGCAGTTTACCCCGAAGGTCATCTAGCACAGATACGCAGTATTTT.

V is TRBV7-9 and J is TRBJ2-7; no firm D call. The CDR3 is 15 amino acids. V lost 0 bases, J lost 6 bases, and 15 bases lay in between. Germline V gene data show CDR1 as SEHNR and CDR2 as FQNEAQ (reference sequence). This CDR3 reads CASSLASPAPSEQYF. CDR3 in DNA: TGTGCCAGCAGCTTAGCAAGTCCGGCCCCCTCCGAGCAGTACTTC.

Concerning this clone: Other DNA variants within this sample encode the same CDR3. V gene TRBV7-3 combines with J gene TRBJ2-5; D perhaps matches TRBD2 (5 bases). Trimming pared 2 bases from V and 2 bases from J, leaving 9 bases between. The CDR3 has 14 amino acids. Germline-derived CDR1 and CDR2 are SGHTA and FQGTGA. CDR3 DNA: TGTGCCAGCAGCTTATCCTCGGGACAAGAGACCCAGTACTTC. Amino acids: CASSLSSGQETQYF.

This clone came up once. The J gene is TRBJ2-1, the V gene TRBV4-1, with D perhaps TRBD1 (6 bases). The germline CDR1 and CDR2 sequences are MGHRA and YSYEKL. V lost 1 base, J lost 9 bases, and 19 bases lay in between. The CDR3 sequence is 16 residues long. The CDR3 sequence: CASSQALGASAGEQFF. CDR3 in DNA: TGCGCCAGCAGCCAAGCGCTGGGGGCCTCCGCGGGTGAGCAGTTCTTC.

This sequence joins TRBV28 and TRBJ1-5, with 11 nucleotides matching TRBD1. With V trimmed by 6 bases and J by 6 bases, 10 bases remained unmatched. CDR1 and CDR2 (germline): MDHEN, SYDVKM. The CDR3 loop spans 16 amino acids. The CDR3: CASRVGTGGMGQPQHF. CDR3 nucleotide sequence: TGTGCCAGCAGAGTCGGGACAGGGGGGATGGGTCAGCCCCAGCATTTT.